The 10 T cell receptor beta chains below come from one sample, sequenced in a study of technical replicates of blood from a few donors. Using immunoSEQ multiplex PCR, the repertoire was profiled, and TCRdb retains in-frame clones only, with some absent. The sample carries tens of thousands of clones, over 95% recorded once. Sequenced sample: T cells isolated from PBMCs. Receptors were obtained from a human donor in good health.

The chain links TRBV9 to TRBJ2-3; perhaps TRBD2 as D (6 bases). This CDR3 spans 15 amino acids. Looked up from germline, CDR1 is SGDLS and CDR2 is YYNGEE. The ends were cut back, 1 base at V and 4 bases at J, with 13 bases in the middle. Written as DNA, the CDR3 is TGTGCCAGCAGCGTATTACTAGCTGGCGCAGATACGCAGTATTTT. Translation gives CASSVLLAGADTQYF.

The V and J genes are TRBV7-2 and TRBJ2-1; 10 bases agree with TRBD2. This CDR3 is built from 16 residues. V dropped 2 bases and J dropped 4; count of bases not matched to a gene: 5. The germline V gene has CDR1 SGHTA and CDR2 FQGNSA. The CDR3 loop reads CASSLSTSGKYNEQFF. The CDR3 DNA reads as TGTGCCAGCAGCTTAAGTACTAGCGGGAAGTACAATGAGCAGTTCTTC. Supplemented by reference TRBV7-2 and TRBJ2-1, the full variable domain reads GAGVSQSPSNKVTEKGKDVELRCDPISGHTALYWYRQSLGQGLEFLIYFQGNSAPDKSGLPSDRFSAERTGGSVSTLTIQRTQQEDSAVYLCASSLSTSGKYNEQFFGPGTRLTVL.

In nucleotides, the CDR3 is TGTGCCAGCAGCTTAAGCACTAGCGGCCAAGAGACCCAGTACTTC. Translating gives CASSLSTSGQETQYF. The genes are TRBV7-9 and TRBJ2-5; 8 positions agree with TRBD2. With 2 bases clipped from V and 1 base from J, the junction kept 3 bases outside the gene matches. Germline loops: CDR1 SEHNR, CDR2 FQNEAQ (reference sequence). The CDR3 is 15 residues long.

On this clone itself: In the same sample, other DNA sequences code for this CDR3. This rearrangement joins TRBV5-1 to TRBJ2-7; a weak D match, TRBD1 (6 bases). V was clipped by 0 bases and J by 1 base, with 8 bases between them. Germline V gene data show CDR1 as SGHRS and CDR2 as YFSETQ. The CDR3 length is 14 residues. This CDR3 is CASSLGDTSYEQYF. The CDR3 DNA is TGCGCCAGCAGCTTGGGGGACACTTCCTACGAGCAGTACTTC.

The chain employs TRBV6-6 and TRBJ2-7, with TRBD1 matching 8 bases. Germline CDR1 is MNHNY and CDR2 is SVGAGI (reference sequence). The junction had 11 bases not matched to a gene; V was cut back by 6 bases and J by 7 bases. The CDR3 has 14 amino acids. The chain's CDR3 is CASRHDQGAPEQYF. Written as DNA, the CDR3 is TGTGCCAGCAGACATGATCAGGGGGCGCCTGAGCAGTACTTC.

The genes are TRBV5-1 and TRBJ2-7, with a possible D match to TRBD1 (6 bases). The CDR3 spans 15 residues. V lost 2 bases to trimming and J lost 2 bases, with 14 bases between them. CDR1 and CDR2 (germline): SGHRS, YFSETQ. The CDR3 DNA reads as TGCGCCAGCAGCTTCAGGGGAAGCCCTGCCTACGAGCAGTACTTC. This translates into CASSFRGSPAYEQYF.

The chain's CDR3 is CASSFQGEAYEQYF. CDR3 bases: TGTGCCAGCAGTTTCCAGGGCGAGGCCTACGAGCAGTACTTC. The rearrangement links TRBV28 to TRBJ2-7; D is possibly TRBD1 (5 bases). CDR3 size: 14 residues. V was trimmed by 3 bases and J by 2 bases, leaving 11 bases between them. CDR1 and CDR2 (germline): MDHEN, SYDVKM.

The chain couples TRBV11-2 to TRBJ1-5; D unclear. The CDR3 length is 14 residues. Trimming took off 1 base at V and 0 bases at J, with 4 bases between the two ends. Germline CDR1 SGHAT, CDR2 FQNNGV. The CDR3 protein is CASSLGHSNQPQHF. As DNA, the CDR3 is TGTGCCAGCAGCTTAGGACATAGCAATCAGCCCCAGCATTTT.

The chain recombines TRBV7-8 with TRBJ2-7, with D possibly being TRBD1 (5 bases). The CDR3 spans 13 residues. The germline V gene has CDR1 SGHVS and CDR2 FQNEAQ. Between the trimmed V and J ends, which lost 1 base and 3 bases, there was a span of 7 bases. The CDR3 DNA is TGTGCCAGCAGCTTAGAGGACATCTACGAGCAGTACTTC. It encodes CASSLEDIYEQYF.

The chain carries TRBV7-8 and TRBJ1-2; D remains ambiguous. This CDR3 has 14 residues. Trimming shortened V by 5 bases and J by 3 bases, and 13 bases separated the two germline ends. From germline, CDR1 is SGHVS and CDR2 FQNEAQ. CDR3 nucleotides: TGTGCCAGCAGCCTGCTGACTTTGTACTATGGCTACACCTTC. It codes for CASSLLTLYYGYTF.